The clone carrying this T cell receptor (beta chain) was seen just once. Its specificity is unknown. The CDR3 is made up of 14 amino acids. CDR1 is LNHDA and CDR2 is SQIVND in the germline V gene (reference sequence). Trimming took 5 bases from V and 5 from J, leaving 15 bases between them. TCRdb keeps only in-frame clones here, not all; method: immunoSEQ multiplex PCR. The table has around 20,000 clones, more than 80% seen once. Relapse after autologous stem cell transplantation occurred in every patient, and brentuximab vedotin exposure varied. Patients' outcomes at their best amounted to complete response, partial response or progressive disease. The data originate from a study of PD-1 blockade in classical Hodgkin lymphoma. Study conclusions and caveats: By cycle point C4D1, TCR diversity had risen significantly in CD4+ cells (but not CD8+ cells). Prior to therapy, complete responders displayed diversity much like that of newly diagnosed patients. Reports indicated that newly diagnosed patients had lower baseline TCR diversity than healthy donors did.

The TCR sequence derives from a human donor with classical Hodgkin lymphoma. V gene TRBV19 combines with J gene TRBJ2-5; D is possibly TRBD2 (5 bases). The input for sequencing was peripheral blood mononuclear cells (PBMCs), taken before the second cycle of nivolumab. CDR3: CASSPGGGRETQYF. The CDR3 DNA follows: TGTGCCAGTAGTCCTGGAGGAGGTCGGGAGACCCAGTACTTC.